This TCR beta chain was identified in a study of blood T cell repertoires in COVID-19. CDR3 length: 12 amino acids. V lost 3 bases and J lost 7, with 10 bases in between. From germline, CDR1 is SGDLS and CDR2 YYNGEE. Using immunoSEQ multiplex PCR, the repertoire was profiled, and TCRdb retains in-frame clones only, with some absent. The profile shows 250,000 to 350,000 clones, 70% to 90% of them singletons. The material sequenced was peripheral blood. The chain couples TRBV9 to TRBJ1-1; D is possibly TRBD1 (6 bases). This receptor was taken from a woman in her 30s with active or convalescent COVID-19. The CDR3 DNA is TGTGCCAGCAGCGGGGACACCTATGAAGCTTTCTTT. Translation: CASSGDTYEAFF. Variable domain in full (rest from reference TRBV9 and TRBJ1-1): DSGVTQTPKHLITATGQRVTLRCSPRSGDLSVYWYQQSLDQGLQFLIQYYNGEERAKGNILERFSAQQFPDLHSELNLSSLELGDSALYFCASSGDTYEAFFGQGTRLTVV.